The rows below give T cell receptor beta chains drawn from one sample of a study of blood T cell repertoires in COVID-19. Produced via immunoSEQ multiplex PCR; TCRdb's table is partial and in-frame only. The sample has 110,000 to 150,000 clones; almost 80% are singletons. Sequencing input: peripheral blood. These receptors were taken from a man aged 50 to 60 with active or convalescent COVID-19. The CDR3 runs from the conserved cysteine through the conserved F or W. The order of the fields is CDR3 protein, CDR3 DNA, J gene, D gene, V gene, clone size. D genes are given only for firm matches. Size is omitted from some rows. Given values are once, few, many or a class for expanded clones.

CASRIIAGGPQETQYF,TGTGCCAGCAGGATCATAGCGGGAGGCCCCCAAGAGACCCAGTACTTC,TRBJ2-5,TRBD2,TRBV28,once
CASTISGTGGYAQHF,TGTGCCAGTACCATATCCGGGACAGGGGGCTATGCCCAGCATTTT,TRBJ1-5,TRBD1,TRBV19,once
CASSDSTGNTEAFF,TGTGCCAGCAGTGACTCGACGGGGAACACTGAAGCTTTCTTT,TRBJ1-1,NA,TRBV6-2/TRBV6-3,NA
CASSAQGSGRAEAFF,TGTGCCAGCTCCGCACAGGGATCAGGCAGAGCTGAAGCTTTCTTT,TRBJ1-1,NA,TRBV18,NA
CASKRDSSYEQYF,TGTGCCAGCAAAAGGGACAGCTCCTACGAGCAGTACTTC,TRBJ2-7,TRBD1,TRBV6-5,NA
CASSTYSGGSYNEQFF,TGTGCCAGTAGTACCTATTCAGGGGGCTCCTACAATGAGCAGTTCTTC,TRBJ2-1,TRBD1,TRBV19,NA
CASTPTGDQETQYF,TGTGCCAGCACCCCGACAGGGGACCAAGAGACCCAGTACTTC,TRBJ2-5,TRBD1,TRBV28,NA
CASSPDGQASYEQYF,TGCGCCAGCAGCCCCGACGGACAGGCCTCCTACGAGCAGTACTTC,TRBJ2-7,TRBD1,TRBV5-1,NA
CASSLYGQIGYTF,TGTGCCAGCAGCTTATACGGACAAATCGGCTACACCTTC,TRBJ1-2,NA,TRBV7-8,once
CASSISPTSRDEQFF,TGTGCCAGTAGTATTTCTCCGACTAGCCGGGATGAGCAGTTCTTC,TRBJ2-1,TRBD2,TRBV19,NA
CASSEGLAGAGSYEQYF,TGTGCCAGCAGCGAGGGACTAGCGGGAGCAGGGTCCTACGAGCAGTACTTC,TRBJ2-7,TRBD2,TRBV9,NA
CASSEEFFNQPQHF,TGTGCCAGCAGTGAGGAGTTCTTCAATCAGCCCCAGCATTTT,TRBJ1-5,NA,TRBV6-1,NA
CASSLGQTFYGYTF,TGTGCCAGCAGCTTGGGACAGACTTTCTATGGCTACACCTTC,TRBJ1-2,NA,TRBV5-4,NA
CASSDRDRDSYTF,TGTGCCAGTAGCGACCGGGACAGGGATAGCTACACCTTC,TRBJ1-2,TRBD1,TRBV19,NA
CASSLARDSSYNEQFF,TGTGCCAGCAGCTTAGCGCGGGATAGCTCCTACAATGAGCAGTTCTTC,TRBJ2-1,NA,TRBV11-2,NA
CSGGTSGRANEQYF,TGCAGCGGTGGGACTAGCGGGAGGGCCAACGAGCAGTACTTC,TRBJ2-7,TRBD2,TRBV29-1,NA
CASSSPAATLDTQYF,TGTGCCAGCAGCTCCCCAGCGGCCACTTTGGATACGCAGTATTTT,TRBJ2-3,NA,TRBV7-9,NA
CASGLGSPQGAGEQYF,TGTGCTAGTGGTTTGGGGTCTCCACAGGGGGCAGGCGAGCAGTACTTC,TRBJ2-7,TRBD1,TRBV12-5,NA
CASRSEGTNEKLFF,TGTGCCAGCAGGTCCGAGGGAACTAATGAAAAACTGTTTTTT,TRBJ1-4,NA,TRBV28,NA
CASSLTGSGELFF,TGTGCCAGCAGCTTAACAGGGAGCGGGGAGCTGTTTTTT,TRBJ2-2,NA,TRBV7-6,NA
CASSLVPGDVFGTEAFF,TGTGCCAGCAGCTTAGTCCCCGGGGATGTCTTCGGCACTGAAGCTTTCTTT,TRBJ1-1,NA,TRBV7-2,NA
CASSEWGQGDNYGYTF,TGTGCCAGCAGTGAATGGGGACAGGGTGATAACTATGGCTACACCTTC,TRBJ1-2,TRBD1,TRBV25-1,NA
CASSGEQGAVPYYGYTF,TGCGCCAGCAGTGGAGAACAGGGCGCCGTCCCCTACTATGGCTACACCTTC,TRBJ1-2,NA,TRBV10-2,NA
CASSWTGGSTEAFF,TGTGCCAGCAGCTGGACGGGGGGGAGCACTGAAGCTTTCTTT,TRBJ1-1,NA,TRBV7-9,NA
CASSMAVPDSPLHF,TGTGCCAGTAGTATGGCGGTCCCTGATTCACCCCTCCACTTT,TRBJ1-6,NA,TRBV19,NA
CASSWRLDKRNEKLFF,TGTGCCAGCAGTTGGAGATTGGACAAGCGTAATGAAAAACTGTTTTTT,TRBJ1-4,NA,TRBV6-2/TRBV6-3,NA
CASSQDLRDSSYNEQFF,TGCGCCAGCAGTCAAGACCTCCGGGACAGCTCCTACAATGAGCAGTTCTTC,TRBJ2-1,TRBD1,TRBV23-1,NA
CASSPAGASGYNEQFF,TGTGCCAGTAGTCCAGCGGGAGCATCGGGGTACAATGAGCAGTTCTTC,TRBJ2-1,TRBD2,TRBV19,NA
CSAKTVEAFF,TGCAGTGCTAAGACTGTGGAAGCTTTCTTT,TRBJ1-1,NA,TRBV20-1,NA
CASSTQGLSGNTIYF,TGTGCCAGCAGCACCCAGGGGCTCTCTGGAAACACCATATATTTT,TRBJ1-3,NA,TRBV11-2,once
CASSEGLNSGNTIYF,TGTGCCAGCAGTGAAGGACTCAACTCTGGAAACACCATATATTTT,TRBJ1-3,NA,TRBV6-1,NA
CASSPVAGHSEQYF,TGTGCCAGCTCGCCTGTTGCGGGCCACTCCGAGCAGTACTTC,TRBJ2-7,NA,TRBV18,NA
CASSITEMNQPQHF,TGTGCCAGTAGTATAACAGAAATGAATCAGCCCCAGCATTTT,TRBJ1-5,NA,TRBV19,NA
CASSIGISGNTIYF,TGTGCCAGTAGTATCGGGATATCTGGAAACACCATATATTTT,TRBJ1-3,NA,TRBV19,few
CATEGGPTNEKLFF,TGTGCCACCGAGGGTGGACCTACTAATGAAAAACTGTTTTTT,TRBJ1-4,NA,TRBV15,NA
CASSPQGYVNTEAFF,TGCGCCAGCAGCCCGCAGGGATATGTCAACACTGAAGCTTTCTTT,TRBJ1-1,NA,TRBV4-1,few
CASRRGSNTEAFF,TGTGCCAGCAGGAGGGGGTCGAACACTGAAGCTTTCTTT,TRBJ1-1,NA,TRBV6-5,NA
CASSLAGGAGETQYF,TGTGCCAGCAGCTTGGCAGGGGGCGCGGGAGAGACCCAGTACTTC,TRBJ2-5,TRBD1,TRBV5-4,once
CASSLVQGVTDTQYF,TGCGCCAGCAGCTTGGTTCAGGGGGTAACAGATACGCAGTATTTT,TRBJ2-3,TRBD1,TRBV5-1,NA
CASSEQGDTEAFF,TGTGCCAGTAGTGAACAGGGAGACACTGAAGCTTTCTTT,TRBJ1-1,NA,TRBV19,NA
CASSQAGTKGNTIYF,TGTGCCAGCAGCCAAGCAGGGACTAAAGGAAACACCATATATTTT,TRBJ1-3,NA,TRBV11-2,NA
CASSSPSEQYF,TGTGCCAGCAGTTCCCCCAGCGAGCAGTACTTC,TRBJ2-7,NA,TRBV27,NA
CASSWGGRQETQYF,TGCGCCAGCAGCTGGGGGGGAAGGCAAGAGACCCAGTACTTC,TRBJ2-5,TRBD2,TRBV5-1,NA
CASSLSPDTYEQYF,TGTGCCAGCAGTTTATCCCCAGACACCTACGAGCAGTACTTC,TRBJ2-7,NA,TRBV27,NA
CASSLGTGNTIYF,TGTGCCAGCAGCCTCGGGACAGGAAACACCATATATTTT,TRBJ1-3,NA,TRBV11-3,few